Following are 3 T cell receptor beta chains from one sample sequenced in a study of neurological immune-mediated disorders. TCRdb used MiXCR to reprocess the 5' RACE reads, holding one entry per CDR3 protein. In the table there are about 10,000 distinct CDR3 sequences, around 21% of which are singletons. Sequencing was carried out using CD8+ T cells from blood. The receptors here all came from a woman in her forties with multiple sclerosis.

CDR3 nucleotide sequence: TGTGCCAGCAGCTTTAGGCTGAGCTCCTACGAGCAGTACTTC. Translating it yields CASSFRLSSYEQYF. The genes are TRBV7-8 and TRBJ2-7; D is ambiguous. The V end lost 3 bases, the J end lost 0 bases, and 9 bases lay between the germline ends. Germline V CDR1 and CDR2: SGHVS, FQNEAQ. The CDR3 spans 14 residues.

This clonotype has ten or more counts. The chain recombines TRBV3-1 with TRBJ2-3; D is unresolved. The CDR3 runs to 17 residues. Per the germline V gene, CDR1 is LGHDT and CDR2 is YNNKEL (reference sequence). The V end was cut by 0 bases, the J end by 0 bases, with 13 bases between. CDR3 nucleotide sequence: TGTGCCAGCAGCCAAGATGGCGCGCACGCCAGCACAGATACGCAGTATTTT. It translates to CASSQDGAHASTDTQYF.

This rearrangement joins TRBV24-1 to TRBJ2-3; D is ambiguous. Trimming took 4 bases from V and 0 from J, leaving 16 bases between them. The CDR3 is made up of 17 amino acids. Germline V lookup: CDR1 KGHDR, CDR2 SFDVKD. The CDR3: CATSDHATGPSTDTQYF. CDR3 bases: TGTGCCACCAGTGACCACGCTACCGGGCCGAGCACAGATACGCAGTATTTT.